This entry concerns a single T cell receptor (beta chain). What it binds is unknown. Use of 60 Vbeta and 13 Jbeta primers characterized the PCR. TCRdb's copy holds only in-frame clones and misses some; the assay was immunoSEQ multiplex PCR. The sample records around 130,000 clones, roughly four fifths being singletons. The sample belongs to a study of cytomegalovirus exposure and HLA in healthy donors. Study-wide points: Most TCR beta V segments were productive about 90% or about 30% of the time in an earlier analysis. Rarity marked most TCR sequences, yet some public TCRs occurred in many donors. In a later analysis, HLA-associated TCR beta chains were more clonally expanded than equally common others.

The CDR3 loop spans 15 amino acids. The V end lost 9 bases, the J end lost 8 bases, and 23 bases lay between the germline ends. Germline CDR1 LNHDA, CDR2 SQIVND (reference sequence). The chain joins TRBV19 to TRBJ2-1; D is unclear. The receptor was isolated from a boy aged 5-17 years in good health and CMV-seronegative. The sequenced material came from PBMCs. CDR3 nucleotide sequence: TGTGCCAGCACCCCGCCGGCTAGTGGTTTACATGAGCAGTTCTTC. Translation: CASTPPASGLHEQFF.